The clone carrying this T cell receptor (beta chain) was recorded at least ten times. Antigen specificity is unknown. Sequencing libraries for TCR beta were prepared with iRepertoire HTBI primers and Arm-PCR of CDR3 regions. A single record per CDR3 protein comes from TCRdb applying MiXCR to the multiplex PCR reads. The sample has roughly 360,000 distinct CDR3 sequences; over 9.5% are singletons. The data belong to a study of regulatory T cells in long-lasting Graves disease. Findings and caveats of the study: The study examined only peripheral blood, not thyroid tissue. Lower TCR diversity characterized persistent Graves' patients relative to newly diagnosed patients.

Germline-derived CDR1 and CDR2 are SGHTA and FQGNSA. The ends lost 4 bases at V and 0 bases at J; junction bases unmatched: 13. CDR3 length equals 19 residues. Indicated time point: newly diagnosed GD, antithyroid drugs for less than 3 months. PBMC RNA served as the TCR library source. These data were also filed under a second study, of T cells in Graves' hyperthyroidism and ophthalmopathy. That source reports: Expanded thyroid clonotypes (above 0.001) were mostly also found in blood.

The TCR sequence derives from a woman between 18 and 29 years old with Graves disease. Material: peripheral blood mononuclear cells (PBMCs), obtained at new diagnosis, from a patient treated with antithyroid drugs. The chain links TRBV7-2 to TRBJ2-3, with TRBD2 matching over 10 bases. The CDR3 loop is CASSSGWGLAGVSTDTQYF. The CDR3 nucleotides read TGTGCCAGCAGCTCCGGCTGGGGGCTAGCGGGGGTCAGCACAGATACGCAGTATTTT. Variable domain in full (rest from reference TRBV7-2 and TRBJ2-3): GAGVSQSPSNKVTEKGKDVELRCDPISGHTALYWYRQSLGQGLEFLIYFQGNSAPDKSGLPSDRFSAERTGGSVSTLTIQRTQQEDSAVYLCASSSGWGLAGVSTDTQYFGPGTRLTVL.